This TCR beta chain was captured by sequencing in a study of cytomegalovirus exposure and HLA in healthy donors. Vbeta (60) and Jbeta (13) primers were used in the PCR. Authors' data handling: There were about 86 million unique TCR beta chains by a later count, and about 12 million of them were shared. Profiling relied on immunoSEQ multiplex PCR, and the TCRdb table lists in-frame clones only, not all of them. V and J calls and clone size are as listed in that table; D and trimming were resolved from the DNA. The top ten clones hold 2.2% of a sample with about 180,000 clones, 80% to 85% of them seen once. Donors consisted of healthy bone marrow donors. The specimen sequenced was PBMCs. The clonotype comes from a woman between 25 and 40 years old in good health and CMV-seronegative.

The CDR3: CASKPSRSGGTEAFF. As DNA, the CDR3 is TGCGCCAGCAAACCCAGCCGATCAGGGGGCACTGAAGCTTTCTTT. The V and J genes are TRBV4-3 and TRBJ1-1; 7 nucleotides align to TRBD1. This CDR3 has 15 residues. J lost 4 bases, V lost 7 bases, and 12 bases had no gene match. The germline CDR1 and CDR2 sequences are LGHNA and YSLEER.